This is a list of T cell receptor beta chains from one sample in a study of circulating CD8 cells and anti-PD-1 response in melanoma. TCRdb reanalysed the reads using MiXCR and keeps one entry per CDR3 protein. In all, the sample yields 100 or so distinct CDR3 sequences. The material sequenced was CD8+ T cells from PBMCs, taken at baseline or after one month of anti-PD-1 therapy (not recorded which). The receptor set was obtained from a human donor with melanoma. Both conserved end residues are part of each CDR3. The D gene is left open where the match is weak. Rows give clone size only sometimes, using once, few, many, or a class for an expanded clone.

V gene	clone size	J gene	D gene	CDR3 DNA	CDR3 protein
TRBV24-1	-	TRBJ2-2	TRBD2	TGTGCCACCAGTGGACTAGCGGGGTTGGGGAACACCGGGGAGCTGTTTTTT	CATSGLAGLGNTGELFF
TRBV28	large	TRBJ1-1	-	TGTGCCAGCACGCTTCGGGGGTACTACCCTGAAGCTTTCTTT	CASTLRGYYPEAFF
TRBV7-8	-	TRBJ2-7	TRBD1	TGTGCCAGCAGCTTAGAGTGGGACAGGGGGGAGAACTTC	CASSLEWDRGENF
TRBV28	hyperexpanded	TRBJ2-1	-	TGTGCCGCTTCGGGGGTAGAAGGGGACAATGAGCAGTTCTTC	CAASGVEGDNEQFF
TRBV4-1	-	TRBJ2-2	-	TGCGCCAGCAGCCAAGTCACCGGGGAGCTGTTTTTT	CASSQVTGELFF
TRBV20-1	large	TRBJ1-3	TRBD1	TGCAGTGCTAGGGACCGGGACAGGTCTGGAAACACCATATATTTT	CSARDRDRSGNTIYF
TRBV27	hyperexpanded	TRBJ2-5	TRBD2	TGTGCCAGCAGTGAGGGACTAGCGGGCTTACAAGAGACCCAGTACTTC	CASSEGLAGLQETQYF
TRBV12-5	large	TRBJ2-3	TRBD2	TGTGCTAGTGGTTCCTCTAAACTAGCGGGAGGGCTAGCAGATACGCAGTATTTT	CASGSSKLAGGLADTQYF
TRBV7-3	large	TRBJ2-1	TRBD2	TGTGCCAGCAGCTTGGTAATAGCGGGAGTTAATGAGCAGTTCTTC	CASSLVIAGVNEQFF
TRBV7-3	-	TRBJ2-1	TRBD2	TGTGCCTGCCGCTTGGTAATAGCGGGAGTTAATGAGCAGTTCTTC	CACRLVIAGVNEQFF